This T cell receptor beta chain was profiled in a study of T cell repertoires in cytomegalovirus infection. Study-wide context: The public TCR beta signatures pointed to both CMV infection and matching HLA type.

This clonotype occurred many times. Its cognate antigen is unknown. TCRdb re-derived calls from the reads in MiXCR, one entry per CDR3 protein. Here the sample spans under 200,000 distinct CDR3 sequences, about a tenth being singletons. Study observations and caveats: Based on cumulative public TCR beta family frequency, carriers of CMV plus the relevant HLA were identified.

The length of the CDR3 is 16 residues. In germline, CDR1 is MNHEY, CDR2 SVGAGI. The trim removed 4 bases at V and 6 bases at J, leaving 8 bases unmatched. The chain has TRBV6-5 and TRBJ1-5, with 11 bases identical to TRBD1. Sequenced: PBMCs. The source is a human donor in good health (CMV status not recorded). Some clones in this sample may be carry-over from other donors' samples. The CDR3 here is CASSSRTGGMTQPQHF. The CDR3 bases are TGTGCCAGCAGTTCAAGGACAGGGGGCATGACTCAGCCCCAGCATTTT.